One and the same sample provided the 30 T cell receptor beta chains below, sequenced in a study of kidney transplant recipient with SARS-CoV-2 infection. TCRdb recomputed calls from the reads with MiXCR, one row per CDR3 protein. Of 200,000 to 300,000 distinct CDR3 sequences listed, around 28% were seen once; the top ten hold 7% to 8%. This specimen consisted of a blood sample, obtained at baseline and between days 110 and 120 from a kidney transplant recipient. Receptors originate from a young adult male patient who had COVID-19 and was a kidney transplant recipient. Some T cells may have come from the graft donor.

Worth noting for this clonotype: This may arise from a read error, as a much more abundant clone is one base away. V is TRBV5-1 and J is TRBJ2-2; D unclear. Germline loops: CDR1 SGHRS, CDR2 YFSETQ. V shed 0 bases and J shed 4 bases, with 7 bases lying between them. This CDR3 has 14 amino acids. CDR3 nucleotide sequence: TGCGCCAGCAGCTTGGAAGTAAGCACCGGGGAGCTGTTTTTT. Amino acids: CASSLEVSTGELFF. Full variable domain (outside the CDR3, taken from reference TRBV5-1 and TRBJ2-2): KAGVTQTPRYLIKTRGQQVTLSCSPISGHRSVSWYQQTPGQGLQFLFEYFSETQRNKGNFPGRFSGRQFSNSRSEMNVSTLELGDSALYLCASSLEVSTGELFFGEGSRLTVL.

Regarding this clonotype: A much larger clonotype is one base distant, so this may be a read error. CDR3 amino acids: CASSPGLAGDGQYF. The CDR3 region has the DNA TGCGCCAGCAGTCCCGGACTAGCGGGAGACGGGCAGTACTTC. The gene calls are TRBV10-2 and TRBJ2-7; TRBD2 agrees at 13 bases. CDR1 WSHSY and CDR2 SAAADI come from the germline V gene. This CDR3 region has 14 residues. V lost 5 bases and J lost 9; bases outside the gene matches: 7.

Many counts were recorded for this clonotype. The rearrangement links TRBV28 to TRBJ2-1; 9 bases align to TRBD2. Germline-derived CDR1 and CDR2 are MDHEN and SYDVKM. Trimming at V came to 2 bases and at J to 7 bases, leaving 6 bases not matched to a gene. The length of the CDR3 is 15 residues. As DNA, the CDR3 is TGTGCCAGCAGTTTAGCGGGAGGGCTTGGGAATGAGCAGTTCTTC. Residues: CASSLAGGLGNEQFF.

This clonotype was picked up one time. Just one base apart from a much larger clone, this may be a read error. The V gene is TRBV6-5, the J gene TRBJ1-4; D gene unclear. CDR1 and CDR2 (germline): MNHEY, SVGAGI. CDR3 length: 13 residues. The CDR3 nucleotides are TGTGGCAGCCGAAGAAGCGGTAATGAAAAACTGTTTTTT. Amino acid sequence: CGSRRSGNEKLFF.

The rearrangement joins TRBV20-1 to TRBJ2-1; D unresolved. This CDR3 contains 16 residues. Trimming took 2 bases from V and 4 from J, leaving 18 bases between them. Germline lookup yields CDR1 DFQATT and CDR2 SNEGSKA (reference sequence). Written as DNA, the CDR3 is TGCAGTGCTAGAAGTGGAGAGGTCCGCTTTTACAATGAGCAGTTCTTC. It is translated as CSARSGEVRFYNEQFF.

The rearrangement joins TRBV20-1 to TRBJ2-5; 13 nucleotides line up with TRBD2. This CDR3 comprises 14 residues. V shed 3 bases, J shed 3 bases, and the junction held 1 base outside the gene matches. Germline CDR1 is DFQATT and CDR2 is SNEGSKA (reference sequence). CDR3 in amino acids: CSARGLAGKETQYF. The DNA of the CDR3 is TGCAGTGCTAGGGGACTAGCGGGAAAAGAGACCCAGTACTTC.

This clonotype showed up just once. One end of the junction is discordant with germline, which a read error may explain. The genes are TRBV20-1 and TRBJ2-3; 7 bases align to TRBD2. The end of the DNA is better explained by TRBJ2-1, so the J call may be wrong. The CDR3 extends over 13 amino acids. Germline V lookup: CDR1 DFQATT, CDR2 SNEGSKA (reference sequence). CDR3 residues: CSARGTSYNAQFF. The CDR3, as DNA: TGCAGTGCTAGAGGGACTAGTTACAATGCGCAGTTCTTC.

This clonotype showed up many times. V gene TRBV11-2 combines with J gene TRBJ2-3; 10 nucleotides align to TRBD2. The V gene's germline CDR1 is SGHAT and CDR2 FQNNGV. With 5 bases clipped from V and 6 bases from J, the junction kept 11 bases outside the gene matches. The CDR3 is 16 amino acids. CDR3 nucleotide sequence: TGTGCCAGCAGCAGGATGCCGGGACTAGCGACCGATACGCAGTATTTT. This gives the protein CASSRMPGLATDTQYF.

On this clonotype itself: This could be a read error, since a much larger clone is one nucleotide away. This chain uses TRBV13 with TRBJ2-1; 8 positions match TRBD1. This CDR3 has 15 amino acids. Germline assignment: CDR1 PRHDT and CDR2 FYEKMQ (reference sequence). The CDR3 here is CANSPWTGTYNEQFF. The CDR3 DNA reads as TGTGCCAACAGCCCCTGGACAGGGACCTACAATGAGCAGTTCTTC. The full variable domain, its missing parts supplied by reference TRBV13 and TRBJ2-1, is AAGVIQSPRHLIKEKRETATLKCYPIPRHDTVYWYQQGPGQDPQFLISFYEKMQSDKGSIPDRFSAQQFSDYHSELNMSSLELGDSALYFCANSPWTGTYNEQFFGPGTRLTVL.

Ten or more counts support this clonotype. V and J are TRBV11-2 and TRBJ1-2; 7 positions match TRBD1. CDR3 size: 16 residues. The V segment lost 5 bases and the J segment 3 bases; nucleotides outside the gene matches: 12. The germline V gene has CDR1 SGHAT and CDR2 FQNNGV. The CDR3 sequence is CASSGFDRAEDYGYTF. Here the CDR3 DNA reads TGTGCCAGCAGCGGTTTTGACAGGGCCGAGGACTATGGCTACACCTTC. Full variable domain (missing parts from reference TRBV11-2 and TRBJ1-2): EAGVAQSPRYKIIEKRQSVAFWCNPISGHATLYWYQQILGQGPKLLIQFQNNGVVDDSQLPKDRFSAERLKGVDSTLKIQPAKLEDSAVYLCASSGFDRAEDYGYTFGSGTRLTVV.

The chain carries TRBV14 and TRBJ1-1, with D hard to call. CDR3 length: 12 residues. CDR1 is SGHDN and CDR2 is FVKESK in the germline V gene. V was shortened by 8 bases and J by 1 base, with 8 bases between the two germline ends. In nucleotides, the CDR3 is TGTGCCAGCGGCCCCCAGAACACTGAAGCTTTCTTT. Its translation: CASGPQNTEAFF.

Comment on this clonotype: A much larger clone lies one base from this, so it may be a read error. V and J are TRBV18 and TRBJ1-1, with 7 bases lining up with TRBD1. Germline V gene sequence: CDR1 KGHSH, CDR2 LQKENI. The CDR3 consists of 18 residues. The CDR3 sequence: CACSPAVRTGVKGTEAFF. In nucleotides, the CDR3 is TGTGCCTGCTCACCAGCAGTAAGAACAGGGGTTAAGGGCACTGAAGCTTTCTTT.

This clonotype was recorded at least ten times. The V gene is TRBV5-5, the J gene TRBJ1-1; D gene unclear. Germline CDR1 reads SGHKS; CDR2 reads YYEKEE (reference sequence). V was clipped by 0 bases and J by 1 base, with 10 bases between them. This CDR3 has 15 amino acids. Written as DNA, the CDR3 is TGTGCCAGCAGCTTGGGACATGGCGGGAACACTGAAGCTTTCTTT. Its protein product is CASSLGHGGNTEAFF.

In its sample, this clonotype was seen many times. The CDR3 DNA reads TGTGCCAGCAGCGTTTCAGGGGCCACTGAAGCTTTCTTT. Translation: CASSVSGATEAFF. The V and J genes are TRBV7-2 and TRBJ1-1; D is possibly TRBD1 (6 bases). Trimming removed 5 bases at V and 4 bases at J, with 11 bases between. CDR1 is SGHTA and CDR2 is FQGNSA in the germline V gene. The CDR3 length is 13 residues.

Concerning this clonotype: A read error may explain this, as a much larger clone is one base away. The CDR3 coding sequence is TGTGCCAGCAGTTTCCCGTTAGCTACAGTCATGCAAGATACGCAGTATTTT. Its translation: CASSFPLATVMQDTQYF. This chain connects TRBV21-1 to TRBJ2-3; TRBD2, as called in the table, went unchecked against the DNA. TRBV21-1 is noted as a pseudogene. This CDR3 has 17 amino acids.

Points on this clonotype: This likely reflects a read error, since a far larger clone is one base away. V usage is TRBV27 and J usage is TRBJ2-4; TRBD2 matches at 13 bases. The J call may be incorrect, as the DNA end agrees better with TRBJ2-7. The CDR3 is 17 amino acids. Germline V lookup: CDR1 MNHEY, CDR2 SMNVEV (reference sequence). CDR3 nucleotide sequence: TGTGCCAGCAGTGAAACTAGCGGGAGGGCCGCCAGCAACGAGCAGTACTTC. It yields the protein CASSETSGRAASNEQYF.

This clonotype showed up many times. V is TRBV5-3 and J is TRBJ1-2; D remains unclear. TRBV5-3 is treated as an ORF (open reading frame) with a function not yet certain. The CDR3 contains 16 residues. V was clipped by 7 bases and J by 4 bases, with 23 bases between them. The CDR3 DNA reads TGTGCCAGATGCCCGTCAGTGGTGAGAAAGACCTATGGCTACACCTTC. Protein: CARCPSVVRKTYGYTF.

Here the CDR3 DNA reads TGTGCCAGCAGCCAAGTCTCACTAGCGGGAGACTACAATGAGCAGTTCTTC. Encoded protein: CASSQVSLAGDYNEQFF. The chain joins TRBV3-1 to TRBJ2-1; 11 bases match TRBD2. The CDR3 extends over 17 amino acids. V lost 1 base and J lost 3; bases outside the gene matches: 5. Germline lookup yields CDR1 LGHDT and CDR2 YNNKEL (reference sequence).

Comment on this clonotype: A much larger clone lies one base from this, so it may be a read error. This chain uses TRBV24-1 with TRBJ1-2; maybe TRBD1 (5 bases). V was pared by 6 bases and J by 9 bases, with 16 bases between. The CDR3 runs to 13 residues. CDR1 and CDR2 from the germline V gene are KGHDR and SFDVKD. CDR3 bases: TGTGCCACCAGTAGTACAAGGGGCGTTAGCTACACCTTC. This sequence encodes CATSSTRGVSYTF.

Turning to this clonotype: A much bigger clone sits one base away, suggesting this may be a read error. The CDR3: CTSSLTGWNSPLHF. In nucleotides, the CDR3 is TGTACCAGCAGCTTGACAGGTTGGAATTCACCCCTCCACTTT. The chain has TRBV11-1 and TRBJ1-6; D possibly corresponds to TRBD1 (6 bases). The CDR3 spans 14 residues. Germline loops: CDR1 SGHAT, CDR2 FQDESV (reference sequence). The complete variable domain, with remaining parts taken from reference TRBV11-1 and TRBJ1-6, reads EAEVAQSPRYKITEKSQAVAFWCDPISGHATLYWYRQILGQGPELLVQFQDESVVDDSQLPKDRFSAERLKGVDSTLKIQPAELGDSAMYLCTSSLTGWNSPLHFGNGTRLTVT.

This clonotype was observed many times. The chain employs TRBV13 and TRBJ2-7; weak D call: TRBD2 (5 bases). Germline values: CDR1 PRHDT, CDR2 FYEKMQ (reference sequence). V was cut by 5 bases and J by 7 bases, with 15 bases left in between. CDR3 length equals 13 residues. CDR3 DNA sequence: TGTGCCAGCAGCCCGAGGGTTATGGGGGAGCAGTACTTC. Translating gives CASSPRVMGEQYF.

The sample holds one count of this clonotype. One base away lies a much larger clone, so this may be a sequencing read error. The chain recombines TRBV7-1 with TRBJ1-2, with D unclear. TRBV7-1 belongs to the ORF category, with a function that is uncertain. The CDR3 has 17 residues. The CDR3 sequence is CAGSYNSHEGKTYGYTF. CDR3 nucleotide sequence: TGTGCCGGCAGCTACAATAGTCACGAGGGAAAGACCTATGGCTACACCTTT.

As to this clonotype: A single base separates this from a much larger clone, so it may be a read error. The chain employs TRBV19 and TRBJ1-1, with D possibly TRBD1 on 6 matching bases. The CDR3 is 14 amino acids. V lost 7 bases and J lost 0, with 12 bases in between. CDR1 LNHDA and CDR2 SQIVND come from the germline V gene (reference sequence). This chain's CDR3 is CASTGGTLNTEAFF. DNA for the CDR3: TGTGCCAGTACAGGTGGGACACTGAACACTGAAGCTTTCTTT.

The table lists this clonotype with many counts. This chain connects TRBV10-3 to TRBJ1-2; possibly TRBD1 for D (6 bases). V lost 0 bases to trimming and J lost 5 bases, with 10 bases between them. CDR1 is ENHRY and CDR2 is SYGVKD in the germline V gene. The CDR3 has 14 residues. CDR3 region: CAISESEGGYGYTF. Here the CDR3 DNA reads TGTGCCATCAGTGAGTCAGAAGGGGGATATGGCTACACCTTC.

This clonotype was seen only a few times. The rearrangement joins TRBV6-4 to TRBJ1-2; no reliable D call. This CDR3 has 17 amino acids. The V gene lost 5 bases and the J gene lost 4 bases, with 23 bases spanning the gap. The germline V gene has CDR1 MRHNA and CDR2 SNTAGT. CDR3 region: CASSSDRSHGKTYGYTF. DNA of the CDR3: TGTGCCAGCAGTAGCGACCGCTCACACGGAAAGACCTATGGCTACACCTTC.

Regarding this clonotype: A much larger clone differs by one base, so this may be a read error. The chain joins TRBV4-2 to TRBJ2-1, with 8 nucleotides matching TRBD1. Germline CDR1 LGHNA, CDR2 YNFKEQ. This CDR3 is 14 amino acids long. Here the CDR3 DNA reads TGTGCCAGCAGCGTTATGGACAGGGACAATGGGCAGTTCTTC. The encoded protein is CASSVMDRDNGQFF.

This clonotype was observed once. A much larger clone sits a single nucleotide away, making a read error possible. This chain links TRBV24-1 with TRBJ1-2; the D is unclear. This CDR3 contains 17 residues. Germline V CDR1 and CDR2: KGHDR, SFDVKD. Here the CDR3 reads CAASPLVSTRKTYGYTF. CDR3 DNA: TGTGCCGCCAGTCCTCTAGTTAGTACCAGAAAGACCTATGGCTACACCTTC.

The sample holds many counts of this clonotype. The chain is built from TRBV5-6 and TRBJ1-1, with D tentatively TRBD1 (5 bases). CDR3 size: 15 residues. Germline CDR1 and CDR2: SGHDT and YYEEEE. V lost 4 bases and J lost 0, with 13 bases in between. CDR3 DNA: TGTGCCAGCAGCGCAGACAGAGCCATGAACACTGAAGCTTTCTTT. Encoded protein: CASSADRAMNTEAFF.

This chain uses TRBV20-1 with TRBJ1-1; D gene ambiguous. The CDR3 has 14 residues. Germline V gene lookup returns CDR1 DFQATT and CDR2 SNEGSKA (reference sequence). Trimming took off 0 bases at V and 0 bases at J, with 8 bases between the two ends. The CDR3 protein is CSARDPSMNTEAFF. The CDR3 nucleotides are TGCAGTGCTAGAGATCCCAGCATGAACACTGAAGCTTTCTTT.

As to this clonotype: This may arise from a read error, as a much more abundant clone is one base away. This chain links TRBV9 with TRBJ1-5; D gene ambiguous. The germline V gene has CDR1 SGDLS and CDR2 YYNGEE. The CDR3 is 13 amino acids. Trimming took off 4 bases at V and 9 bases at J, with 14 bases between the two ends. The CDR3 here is CASSTSPGLPQHF. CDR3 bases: TGTGCCAGCAGCACCAGCCCAGGTCTGCCCCAGCATTTT.